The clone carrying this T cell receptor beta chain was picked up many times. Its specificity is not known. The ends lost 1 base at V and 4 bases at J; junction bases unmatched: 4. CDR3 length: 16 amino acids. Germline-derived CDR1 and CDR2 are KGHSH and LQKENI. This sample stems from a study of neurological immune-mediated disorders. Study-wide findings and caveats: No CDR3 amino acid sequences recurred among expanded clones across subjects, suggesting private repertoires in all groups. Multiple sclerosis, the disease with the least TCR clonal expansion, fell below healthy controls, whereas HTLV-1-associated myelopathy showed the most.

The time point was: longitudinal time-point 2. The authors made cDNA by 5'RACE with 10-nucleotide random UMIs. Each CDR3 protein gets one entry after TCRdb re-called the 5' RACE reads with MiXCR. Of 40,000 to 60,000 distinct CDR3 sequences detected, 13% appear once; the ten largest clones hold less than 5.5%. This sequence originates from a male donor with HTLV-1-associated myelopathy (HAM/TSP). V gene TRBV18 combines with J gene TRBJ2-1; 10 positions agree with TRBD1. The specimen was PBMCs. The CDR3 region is CASSPLRDRGYNEQFF. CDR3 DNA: TGTGCCAGCTCACCACTTCGGGACAGGGGTTACAATGAGCAGTTCTTC.